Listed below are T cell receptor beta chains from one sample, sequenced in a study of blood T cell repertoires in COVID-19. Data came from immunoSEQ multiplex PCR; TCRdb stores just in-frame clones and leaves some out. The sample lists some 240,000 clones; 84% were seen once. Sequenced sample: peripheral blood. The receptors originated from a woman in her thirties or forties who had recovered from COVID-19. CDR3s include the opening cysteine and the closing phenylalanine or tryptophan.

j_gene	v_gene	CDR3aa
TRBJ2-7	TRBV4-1	CASSLDRGRGEQYF
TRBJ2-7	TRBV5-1	CASSPKLTGDEQYF
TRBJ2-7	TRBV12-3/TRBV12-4	CASSGRGYEQYF
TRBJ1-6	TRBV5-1	CASSFGGRLNSPLHF
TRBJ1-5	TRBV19	CATHLGSGVYSNQPQHF
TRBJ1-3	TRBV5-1	CASSLTSSSGNTIYF
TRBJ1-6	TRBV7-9	CASSFRGTGLVPNSPLHF
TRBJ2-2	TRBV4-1	CASSQGIAGTGELFF
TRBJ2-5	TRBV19	CASSKGGPLQETQYF
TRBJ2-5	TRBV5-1	CASSYHQGAEETQYF
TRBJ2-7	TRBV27	CASSSIAGSRDEQYF
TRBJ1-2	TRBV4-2	CASSQDTGYGYTF
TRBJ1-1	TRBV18	CASSTAIGTGTTEAFF
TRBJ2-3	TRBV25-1	CASSGTATDTQYF
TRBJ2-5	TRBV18	CASSPPNREQETQYF
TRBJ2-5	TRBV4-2	CASSQSRGETQYF
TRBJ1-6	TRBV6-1	CASGGTGLNSPLHF